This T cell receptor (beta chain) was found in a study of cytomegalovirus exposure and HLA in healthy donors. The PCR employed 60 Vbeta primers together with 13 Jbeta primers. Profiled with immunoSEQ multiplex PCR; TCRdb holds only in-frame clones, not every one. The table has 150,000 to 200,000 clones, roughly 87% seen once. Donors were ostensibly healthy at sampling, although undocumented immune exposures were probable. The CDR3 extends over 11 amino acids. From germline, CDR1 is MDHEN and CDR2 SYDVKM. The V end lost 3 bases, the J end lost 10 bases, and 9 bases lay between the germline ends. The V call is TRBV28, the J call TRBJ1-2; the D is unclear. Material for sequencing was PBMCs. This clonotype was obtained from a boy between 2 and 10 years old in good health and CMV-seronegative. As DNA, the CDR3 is TGTGCCAGCAGTTTGCCCGGAGACTACACCTTC. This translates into CASSLPGDYTF.